Listed below are T cell receptor beta chains from one sample, sequenced in a study of blood T cell repertoires in COVID-19. The assay was immunoSEQ multiplex PCR, and TCRdb's table has in-frame clones only and misses some. The repertoire holds 150,000 to 200,000 clones, with approximately 80% as singletons. The material sequenced was PBMCs or T cells enriched from blood (not recorded which). The receptor source for this set is a woman aged 50 to 60 who had recovered from COVID-19. The CDR3 runs from the conserved cysteine through the conserved F or W. Fields, in order: CDR3 length, clone size, D gene, V gene, J gene, CDR3 protein, CDR3 DNA. D genes are given only for firm matches. Clone size is stated in some rows and not others, as once, few, many or a class when expanded.

cdr3_length: 16
clone_size: NA
d_call: TRBD1
v_call: TRBV4-1
j_call: TRBJ1-2
cdr3_aa: CASSQPGTGGTNGYTF
cdr3_nt: TGCGCCAGCAGCCAACCCGGAACAGGGGGGACGAATGGCTACACCTTC

cdr3_length: 12
clone_size: NA
d_call: NA
v_call: TRBV13
j_call: TRBJ2-7
cdr3_aa: CASSLGQGEQYF
cdr3_nt: TGTGCCAGCAGCTTAGGACAGGGCGAGCAGTACTTC

cdr3_length: 14
clone_size: NA
d_call: NA
v_call: TRBV28
j_call: TRBJ2-2
cdr3_aa: CASSSTVYTGELFF
cdr3_nt: TGTGCCAGCAGTTCTACAGTATACACCGGGGAGCTGTTTTTT

cdr3_length: 17
clone_size: NA
d_call: TRBD1
v_call: TRBV5-5
j_call: TRBJ1-6
cdr3_aa: CASRERGQGSGNSPLHF
cdr3_nt: TGTGCCAGCAGAGAAAGGGGACAGGGGTCTGGTAATTCACCCCTCCACTTT

cdr3_length: 14
clone_size: NA
d_call: TRBD1
v_call: TRBV7-3
j_call: TRBJ1-6
cdr3_aa: CASSSGQPGSPLHF
cdr3_nt: TGTGCCAGCAGCTCGGGACAGCCAGGTTCACCCCTCCACTTT

cdr3_length: 14
clone_size: few
d_call: TRBD1
v_call: TRBV7-8
j_call: TRBJ2-7
cdr3_aa: CASSLGTGSYEQYF
cdr3_nt: TGTGCCAGCAGCTTAGGGACAGGTTCCTACGAGCAGTACTTC

cdr3_length: 17
clone_size: NA
d_call: TRBD2
v_call: TRBV5-1
j_call: TRBJ2-7
cdr3_aa: CASSTSGRAFPPYEQYF
cdr3_nt: TGCGCCAGCAGTACTAGCGGGAGGGCCTTTCCCCCCTACGAGCAGTACTTC

cdr3_length: 16
clone_size: NA
d_call: TRBD2
v_call: TRBV4-2
j_call: TRBJ2-2
cdr3_aa: CASSQGTSYNTGELFF
cdr3_nt: TGTGCCAGCAGCCAAGGGACTAGCTATAACACCGGGGAGCTGTTTTTT

cdr3_length: 15
clone_size: NA
d_call: NA
v_call: TRBV6-5
j_call: TRBJ1-2
cdr3_aa: CASRIGQTANYGYTF
cdr3_nt: TGTGCCAGCCGCATAGGACAGACAGCTAACTATGGCTACACCTTC

cdr3_length: 17
clone_size: NA
d_call: NA
v_call: TRBV21-1
j_call: TRBJ2-1
cdr3_aa: CASSNHLGLEDYNEQFF
cdr3_nt: TGTGCCAGCAGCAACCACCTGGGACTAGAAGACTACAATGAGCAGTTCTTC